This T cell receptor beta chain is from a study of T cells in Graves' hyperthyroidism and ophthalmopathy. The study, taken as a whole, reports: Blood held most thyroid clonotypes expanded above 0.001 frequency.

This clonotype showed up many times. Its matching antigen is unknown. The V end lost 4 bases, the J end lost 3 bases, and 15 bases lay between the germline ends. CDR1 KGHSH and CDR2 LQKENI come from the germline V gene. CDR3 length equals 15 residues. A lack of ophthalmopathy progression within 18 months defined stable Graves' hyperthyroidism. There were TCR beta CDR3 regions amplified from RNA transcripts. A first-round RT-PCR of the TCR CDR3 used the HTBI primer set. TCRdb passed the multiplex PCR reads through MiXCR, listing each CDR3 protein once. The profile shows roughly 330,000 distinct CDR3 sequences, 15% to 20% of them singletons.

V is TRBV18 and J is TRBJ1-2; unclear D gene. Sequenced input: blood. This clonotype was sampled from a man under 40 with Graves' hyperthyroidism. Here the CDR3 DNA reads TGTGCCAGCTCACAGAGGACCGCTTCACACTATGGCTACACCTTC. This sequence encodes CASSQRTASHYGYTF. Looking up the rest from reference TRBV18 and TRBJ1-2 gives the full variable domain: NAGVMQNPRHLVRRRGQEARLRCSPMKGHSHVYWYRQLPEEGLKFMVYLQKENIIDESGMPKERFSAEFPKEGPSILRIQQVVRGDSAAYFCASSQRTASHYGYTFGSGTRLTVV.